These 2 T cell receptor beta chains came from one sample sequenced in a study of blood T cell repertoires in COVID-19. Some clones are missing from TCRdb's copy, which holds only in-frame ones; the method was immunoSEQ multiplex PCR. The table includes 150,000 to 200,000 clones, 75% to 90% detected once. Sequencing was carried out using PBMCs or T cells enriched from blood (not recorded which). The source is an older woman who had recovered from COVID-19.

This chain connects TRBV7-8 to TRBJ1-5, with D possibly being TRBD1 (5 bases). Deletions cut 5 bases from V and 5 bases from J, with 13 bases between. The CDR3 runs 14 residues. Germline V gene lookup returns CDR1 SGHVS and CDR2 FQNEAQ. The CDR3 DNA reads as TGTGCCAGCAGCCCGACGGGGGGTTATCAGCCCCAGCATTTT. It translates to CASSPTGGYQPQHF.

V gene TRBV3-1 (or the pseudogene TRBV3-2) combines with J gene TRBJ2-3, with D possibly matching TRBD2 (5 bases). The V gene's germline CDR1 is LGHDT and CDR2 YNNKEL (reference sequence). The germline V and J ends were trimmed by 4 bases and 7 bases, with 15 bases remaining between them. The CDR3 runs 14 residues. CDR3 in DNA: TGTGCCAGCAGCCTTCGGACGCCGGGGAATACGCAGTATTTT. It yields the protein CASSLRTPGNTQYF.